This TCR beta chain appears in the sequencing data of a study of T cells in localized non-small cell lung cancer. Study-wide findings and caveats: Increased T cell density in blood showed an association with longer overall survival. For the top 100 tumor clones, a median about 50 also appeared in adjacent lung. Adjacent uninvolved lung tissue had the highest T cell clonality, exceeding tumor.

TCRdb keeps only in-frame clones here, not all; method: immunoSEQ multiplex PCR. The sample carries about 3,100 clones, roughly a quarter recorded once. A note on this clone: Its antigen is unidentified.

The uninvolved lung lay at least 2 cm from the tumor margin and lacked atypia. The sequenced sample was normal lung tissue next to the tumor, obtained before any cancer treatment. This receptor was obtained from a male donor aged 60 or over with stage II lung adenocarcinoma.

CDR3 in amino acids: CASSDHFSGDKQFF. CDR3 sequence (DNA): TGTGCCAGCAGTGATCACTTTAGCGGGGATAAGCAGTTCTTC. The rearrangement uses TRBV2 and TRBJ2-1; 8 nucleotides agree with TRBD2. Germline CDR1 SNHLY, CDR2 FYNNEI. V gave up 3 bases and J gave up 11 bases; unmatched junction bases: 9. This CDR3 comprises 14 residues.